The clone carrying this T cell receptor beta chain was seen once. Method: immunoSEQ multiplex PCR; TCRdb's copy keeps in-frame clones and lacks some. The table has about 14,000 clones, 80% seen once. The data stem from a study of OX40 agonist ivuxolimab in advanced cancers. Exclusion applied to patients with autoimmune disease history or systemic immunosuppression. This sequence originates from an adult with an advanced solid tumor such as melanoma, head and neck, liver or kidney cancer. The sample was CD4+ or CD8+ T cells sorted from blood, taken in a trial of the OX40 agonist ivuxolimab.

The CDR3 region has the DNA TGCGCCAGCAGCCAAGATCCGGGAACCGGGGAGCTGTTTTTT. Amino acid sequence: CASSQDPGTGELFF. The chain couples TRBV4-1 to TRBJ2-2; D is possibly TRBD2 (5 bases). CDR1 MGHRA and CDR2 YSYEKL come from the germline V gene. V lost 0 bases to trimming and J lost 5 bases, with 7 bases between them. This CDR3 region has 14 residues.